This entry lists 28 T cell receptor beta chains sequenced from one sample in a study of T-cell memory formation after mild COVID-19. TCRdb recomputed calls from the 5' RACE reads with MiXCR, one row per CDR3 protein. The table lists 150,000 to 200,000 distinct CDR3 sequences, about 22% of them singletons. Sequences were obtained from PBMCs or a T cell subset sorted from them (not recorded which). These receptors were collected from an adult woman who had mild COVID-19 (a few samples of this study predate the infection). Cell type and time point are not known.

This clonotype was counted only a few times. V is TRBV20-1 and J is TRBJ2-7, with TRBD2 matching 9 bases. The CDR3 extends over 14 amino acids. Trimming removed 0 bases from V and 4 bases from J; junction bases left unmatched: 4. CDR1 and CDR2 (germline): DFQATT, SNEGSKA (reference sequence). The CDR3: CSARDRRGGYEQYF. The CDR3 DNA reads TGCAGTGCTAGAGATAGGCGGGGGGGGTACGAGCAGTACTTC.

The rearrangement joins TRBV20-1 to TRBJ2-7; tentative D call: TRBD2 (6 bases). The CDR3 totals 15 residues. CDR1 DFQATT and CDR2 SNEGSKA come from the germline V gene (reference sequence). V lost 0 bases and J 6 bases, leaving 18 bases between the germline ends. The DNA of the CDR3 is TGCAGTGCTAGAGACCCTCACCGGGACTGGGGCGAGCAGTACTTC. Translated, it gives CSARDPHRDWGEQYF.

This clonotype was counted between two and nine times. The chain couples TRBV7-6 to TRBJ1-6; no definite D call. Germline loops: CDR1 SGHVS, CDR2 FNYEAQ. The CDR3 loop spans 14 amino acids. Trimming removed 5 bases from V and 0 bases from J, with 5 bases in between. CDR3 bases: TGTGCCAGCAGCCCCAACTCCTATAATTCACCCCTCCACTTT. It encodes CASSPNSYNSPLHF. The whole variable domain, remainder taken from reference TRBV7-6 and TRBJ1-6, is GAGVSQSPRYKVTKRGQDVALRCDPISGHVSLYWYRQALGQGPEFLTYFNYEAQQDKSGLPNDRFSAERPEGSISTLTIQRTEQRDSAMYRCASSPNSYNSPLHFGNGTRLTVT.

V is TRBV20-1 and J is TRBJ1-2; unclear D gene. The CDR3 loop spans 12 amino acids. Germline V CDR1 and CDR2: DFQATT, SNEGSKA (reference sequence). Trimming shortened V by 5 bases and J by 8 bases, and 15 bases separated the two germline ends. The CDR3 is CSASDRAGGYTF. DNA for the CDR3: TGCAGTGCTTCGGACCGGGCGGGCGGCTACACCTTC.

This clonotype was observed a few times. The gene calls are TRBV14 and TRBJ2-7, with D tentatively TRBD2 (6 bases). The CDR3 has 13 amino acids. The V gene lost 3 bases and the J gene lost 0 bases, with 6 bases spanning the gap. The germline gives CDR1 SGHDN, CDR2 FVKESK. CDR3 sequence (DNA): TGTGCCAGCAGCCAGCGGGGCTCCTACGAGCAGTACTTC. Amino acid sequence: CASSQRGSYEQYF.

This sequence joins TRBV19 and TRBJ1-5; D is undetermined. Germline V CDR1 and CDR2: LNHDA, SQIVND (reference sequence). The V end lost 7 bases, the J end lost 3 bases, and 16 bases lay between the germline ends. The CDR3 extends over 15 amino acids. CDR3 sequence reads: CASNSGPVYNQPQHF. CDR3 in DNA: TGTGCCAGTAACTCCGGTCCCGTATACAATCAGCCCCAGCATTTT. Using reference TRBV19 and TRBJ1-5 for the parts outside the CDR3, the full variable domain is DGGITQSPKYLFRKEGQNVTLSCEQNLNHDAMYWYRQDPGQGLRLIYYSQIVNDFQKGDIAEGYSVSREKKESFPLTVTSAQKNPTAFYLCASNSGPVYNQPQHFGDGTRLSIL.

The rearrangement links TRBV12-3 or TRBV12-4 to TRBJ2-3, with 8 bases aligning to TRBD1. With V trimmed by 7 bases and J by 3 bases, 12 bases remained unmatched. This CDR3 has 16 residues. CDR3 amino acids: CASIRGQGVWTDTQYF. The CDR3 nucleotides read TGTGCCAGCATTAGAGGACAGGGTGTTTGGACAGATACGCAGTATTTT.

This rearrangement joins TRBV5-1 to TRBJ1-1; perhaps TRBD1 as D (5 bases). The ends were cut back, 3 bases at V and 2 bases at J, with 14 bases in the middle. Germline V gene data show CDR1 as SGHRS and CDR2 as YFSETQ. The CDR3 has 15 residues. For the CDR3, the DNA is TGCGCCAGCAGCTGGTCGTGGGACGGCAACACTGAAGCTTTCTTT. This translates into CASSWSWDGNTEAFF.

The chain links TRBV24-1 to TRBJ2-2; no firm D call. This CDR3 is 14 amino acids long. Germline values: CDR1 KGHDR, CDR2 SFDVKD. The V gene lost 8 bases and the J gene lost 1 base, with 10 bases spanning the gap. CDR3 in amino acids: CATNSWENTGELFF. CDR3 sequence (DNA): TGTGCCACCAACTCATGGGAGAACACCGGGGAGCTGTTTTTT.

This clonotype was counted many times. The chain recombines TRBV4-3 with TRBJ2-1, with 10 bases aligning to TRBD2. CDR3 length: 21 residues. The V gene's germline CDR1 is LGHNA and CDR2 YSLEER. J was trimmed by 3 bases and V by 3 bases; bases with no gene match: 20. CDR3 in DNA: TGCGCCAGCAGCCAGGCAACGACCCAGGAGAGGACTAGCGGAATCTACAATGAGCAGTTCTTC. Translated: CASSQATTQERTSGIYNEQFF.

The gene calls are TRBV7-6 and TRBJ2-1; D might be TRBD2 (5 bases). Germline V gene data show CDR1 as SGHVS and CDR2 as FNYEAQ. The CDR3 has 12 amino acids. Between the trimmed V and J ends, which lost 2 bases and 7 bases, there was a span of 6 bases. The CDR3 spells CASSLIANEQFF. CDR3 sequence (DNA): TGTGCCAGCAGCTTAATAGCGAATGAGCAGTTCTTC. The full variable domain, completed using reference TRBV7-6 and TRBJ2-1, is GAGVSQSPRYKVTKRGQDVALRCDPISGHVSLYWYRQALGQGPEFLTYFNYEAQQDKSGLPNDRFSAERPEGSISTLTIQRTEQRDSAMYRCASSLIANEQFFGPGTRLTVL.

The chain has TRBV28 and TRBJ2-7; D not certain. Trimming left V 6 bases short and J 2 bases short, with 20 bases between. CDR1 and CDR2 (germline): MDHEN, SYDVKM. The length of the CDR3 is 16 residues. DNA for the CDR3: TGTGCCAGCAGCCCCACAGAGGCCCAGGTTCCCTACGAGCAGTACTTC. Protein product: CASSPTEAQVPYEQYF. Full variable domain (outside the CDR3, taken from reference TRBV28 and TRBJ2-7): DVKVTQSSRYLVKRTGEKVFLECVQDMDHENMFWYRQDPGLGLRLIYFSYDVKMKEKGDIPEGYSVSREKKERFSLILESASTNQTSMYLCASSPTEAQVPYEQYFGPGTRLTVT.

This clonotype was counted a few times. The CDR3 here is CATSRDPGAYEQYF. In DNA, the CDR3 is TGTGCCACCAGCAGAGATCCGGGCGCCTACGAGCAGTACTTC. The V gene is TRBV15, the J gene TRBJ2-7; D unresolved. V was clipped by 0 bases and J by 2 bases, with 8 bases between them. CDR1 and CDR2 from the germline V gene are LNHNV and YYDKDF (reference sequence). This CDR3 has 14 amino acids.

The sample holds a few counts of this clonotype. This chain joins TRBV7-9 and TRBJ2-3; 9 nucleotides match TRBD1. The CDR3 is made up of 16 amino acids. CDR1 and CDR2 (germline): SEHNR, FQNEAQ (reference sequence). V shed 2 bases, J shed 4 bases, and the junction held 7 bases outside the gene matches. The DNA for the CDR3 is TGTGCCAGCAGCTTAACGGGGGACAGGGTTGCAGATACGCAGTATTTT. As protein: CASSLTGDRVADTQYF.

The V gene is TRBV29-1, the J gene TRBJ1-1; D remains unclear. The V end was cut by 2 bases, the J end by 0 bases, with 7 bases between. In germline, CDR1 is SQVTM, CDR2 ANQGSEA. This CDR3 spans 13 amino acids. The CDR3 loop reads CSVEPGVNTEAFF. The CDR3 region has the DNA TGCAGCGTTGAACCAGGAGTGAACACTGAAGCTTTCTTT.

This clonotype was picked up a small number of times. The J gene is TRBJ1-2, the V gene TRBV6-1; D perhaps matches TRBD1 (6 bases). Germline CDR1 is MNHNS and CDR2 is SASEGT. There are 14 residues in the CDR3. Trimming shortened V by 6 bases and J by 3 bases, and 14 bases separated the two germline ends. In DNA form, the CDR3 reads TGTGCCAGCAGCATAACAGGGAAGTACTATGGCTACACCTTC. This codes for CASSITGKYYGYTF.

The chain has TRBV10-3 and TRBJ2-2, with a possible D match to TRBD1 (5 bases). Trimming pared 5 bases from V and 10 bases from J, leaving 8 bases between. The CDR3 totals 11 residues. Germline lookup yields CDR1 ENHRY and CDR2 SYGVKD. The CDR3 loop reads CAISPGQELFF. DNA for the CDR3: TGTGCCATCAGTCCAGGGCAGGAGCTGTTTTTT.

J is TRBJ2-7 and V is TRBV7-9; a possible D gene is TRBD2 (5 bases). Germline CDR1 and CDR2: SEHNR and FQNEAQ (reference sequence). CDR3 length: 12 residues. V gave up 5 bases and J gave up 6 bases, with 11 bases separating them. This CDR3 is CASSRGEIEQYF. The CDR3 DNA is TGTGCCAGCAGCCGGGGAGAAATCGAGCAGTACTTC.

This clonotype was seen only a few times. This chain connects TRBV7-9 to TRBJ2-5; 7 nucleotides match TRBD1. The CDR3 length is 13 residues. V shed 1 base and J 4 bases; nucleotides not matched to a gene: 0. In germline, CDR1 is SEHNR, CDR2 FQNEAQ (reference sequence). The CDR3 region has the DNA TGTGCCAGCAGCTTAGAGGGGGCAGAGACCCAGTACTTC. Translation: CASSLEGAETQYF.

This clonotype was picked up many times. The J gene is TRBJ1-3, the V gene TRBV7-9, with a weak D call TRBD1 (5 bases). Trimming took 6 bases from V and 0 from J, leaving 15 bases between them. This CDR3 comprises 16 residues. The germline V gene encodes CDR1 SEHNR and CDR2 FQNEAQ (reference sequence). The CDR3 loop reads CASRSGTVTSGNTIYF. Written as DNA, the CDR3 is TGTGCCAGCAGATCCGGGACGGTGACCTCTGGAAACACCATATATTTT.

The chain combines TRBV12-3 or TRBV12-4 with TRBJ2-2; possibly TRBD1 or TRBD2 for D (6 bases each). The CDR3 extends over 16 amino acids. V lost 5 bases and J lost 0, with 13 bases in between. Here the CDR3 reads CASSPPGAANTGELFF. CDR3 in DNA: TGTGCCAGCAGTCCCCCGGGGGCAGCGAACACCGGGGAGCTGTTTTTT.

The gene calls are TRBV24-1 and TRBJ2-2; 10 nucleotides match TRBD2. CDR3 length equals 19 residues. J lost 0 bases, V lost 7 bases, and 13 bases had no gene match. Germline CDR1 reads KGHDR; CDR2 reads SFDVKD. CDR3 DNA sequence: TGTGCCACCAGCTGGGGGGCCAGCGGGGGGGTCCCGAACACCGGGGAGCTGTTTTTT. It translates to CATSWGASGGVPNTGELFF.

The chain employs TRBV4-2 and TRBJ2-1; no firm D call. V gave up 6 bases and J gave up 5 bases, with 17 bases separating them. CDR1 is LGHNA and CDR2 is YNFKEQ in the germline V gene. The CDR3 consists of 15 residues. CDR3 coding DNA: TGTGCCAGCAGACGACTTCAGGAGATTGACAATGAGCAGTTCTTC. It specifies CASRRLQEIDNEQFF.

The rearrangement joins TRBV5-4 to TRBJ2-7, with 8 bases identical to TRBD1. The CDR3 consists of 14 residues. Germline values: CDR1 SGHNT, CDR2 YYREEE (reference sequence). The junction had 2 bases not matched to a gene; V was cut back by 1 base and J by 2 bases. The CDR3 DNA follows: TGTGCCAGCAGCTTGTACAGGGGGACCTACGAGCAGTACTTC. It specifies CASSLYRGTYEQYF. Combining the CDR3 with reference TRBV5-4 and TRBJ2-7 gives the whole variable domain ETGVTQSPTHLIKTRGQQVTLRCSSQSGHNTVSWYQQALGQGPQFIFQYYREEENGRGNFPPRFSGLQFPNYSSELNVNALELDDSALYLCASSLYRGTYEQYFGPGTRLTVT.

V and J are TRBV20-1 and TRBJ1-2; no clear D gene. This CDR3 comprises 15 residues. CDR1 and CDR2 (germline): DFQATT, SNEGSKA (reference sequence). V lost 0 bases and J lost 9, with 20 bases in between. The CDR3 protein is CSAREQGQESVRYTF. As DNA, the CDR3 is TGCAGTGCTAGAGAGCAAGGGCAGGAATCTGTGCGCTACACCTTC.

This clonotype was detected only a few times. The chain combines TRBV12-3 or TRBV12-4 with TRBJ1-1; D is uncertain. Trimming cost V 3 bases and J 2 bases, with 7 bases left between them. The CDR3 is made up of 13 amino acids. This chain's CDR3 is CASSFTDNTEAFF. In nucleotides, the CDR3 is TGTGCCAGCAGTTTCACGGACAACACTGAAGCTTTCTTT.

This clonotype was detected a few times. The rearrangement links TRBV7-9 to TRBJ1-2; the match to TRBD1 covers 9 bases. V dropped 4 bases and J dropped 4; count of bases not matched to a gene: 10. The CDR3 is 16 residues long. The germline gives CDR1 SEHNR, CDR2 FQNEAQ (reference sequence). In nucleotides, the CDR3 is TGTGCCAGCAGCTCCCTCACGGGACAGGGATCCTATGGCTACACCTTC. Protein sequence: CASSSLTGQGSYGYTF.

The rearrangement uses TRBV3-1 and TRBJ2-7; D gene unclear. The CDR3 totals 14 residues. The V gene's germline CDR1 is LGHDT and CDR2 YNNKEL (reference sequence). Trimming shortened V by 0 bases and J by 5 bases, and 11 bases separated the two germline ends. The DNA for the CDR3 is TGTGCCAGCAGCCAAGATACTGCGTCCAACGAGCAGTACTTC. This gives the protein CASSQDTASNEQYF.